This T cell receptor (beta chain) was recorded in a study of blood T cell repertoires in COVID-19. The CDR3 has 13 amino acids. Germline loops: CDR1 KGHDR, CDR2 SFDVKD. V was pared by 8 bases and J by 5 bases, with 14 bases between. Under the authors' procedure: Nucleated cell number was recorded as an estimate derived from reference gene primer amplification. The table came from immunoSEQ multiplex PCR; TCRdb's copy has only in-frame clones and leaves some out. The V and J calls and clone size were taken over from that table, and D and trimming were inferred from the DNA. Of around 150,000 clones listed, around 93% were seen once; the top ten hold 4.5% to 5.5%.

Sequenced: peripheral blood. This rearrangement joins TRBV24-1 to TRBJ2-5; D is possibly TRBD1 (5 bases). This receptor was taken from a woman between 50 and 59 years old with acute or convalescent COVID-19. The chain's CDR3 is CATNGPGKETQYF. As DNA, the CDR3 is TGTGCCACCAATGGGCCAGGGAAGGAGACCCAGTACTTC.